These T cell receptor beta chains were read from a single sample in a study of T cell repertoires in cytomegalovirus infection. TCRdb processed the reads anew with MiXCR; each CDR3 protein has one entry. The table lists about 130,000 distinct CDR3 sequences, approximately 9.2% of them singletons, with around 9.1% in the top ten. Material: PBMCs. All receptors derive from a human donor in good health (CMV status not recorded). Some clones in this sample may be carry-over from other donors' samples. Each CDR3 is given with its conserved first and last residue. D genes are given only for firm matches. Only some rows state a clone size, as once, few, many or a class for expanded clones.

many	TRBD1	TRBJ1-5	TRBV11-2	13	CASSTDREQPQHF	TGTGCCAGCAGCACCGACAGGGAGCAGCCCCAGCATTTT
many	.	TRBJ2-2	TRBV19	12	CASTDHTGELFF	TGTGCCAGTACTGACCACACCGGGGAGCTGTTTTTT
many	.	TRBJ1-1	TRBV28	15	CASSPSPFDYTEAFF	TGTGCCAGCAGTCCGTCCCCTTTTGATTACACTGAAGCTTTCTTT
many	.	TRBJ2-2	TRBV20-1	13	CSAREGNTGELFF	TGCAGTGCTAGAGAGGGGAACACCGGGGAGCTGTTTTTT
once	TRBD2	TRBJ2-1	TRBV20-1	16	CSASTSGGTTYNEQFF	TGCAGTGCTAGTACTAGCGGGGGGACCACCTACAATGAGCAGTTCTTC
many	.	TRBJ2-2	TRBV2	15	CARSRGRANTGELFF	TGTGCCAGAAGCAGGGGCCGAGCGAACACCGGGGAGCTGTTTTTT
many	TRBD2	TRBJ2-1	TRBV9	18	CASSPQIVAGGMLNEQFF	TGTGCCAGCAGCCCTCAAATCGTAGCGGGGGGGATGTTAAATGAGCAGTTCTTC
many	.	TRBJ2-3	TRBV28	16	CASSHRKGTSTDTQYF	TGTGCCAGCAGCCACCGAAAGGGCACCAGCACAGATACGCAGTATTTT
many	.	TRBJ2-7	TRBV12-3/TRBV12-4	13	CASSWAGEGEQYF	TGTGCCAGCAGTTGGGCCGGAGAAGGGGAGCAGTACTTC
few	TRBD1	TRBJ2-3	TRBV20-1	12	CSARTGGDTQYF	TGCAGTGCCAGGACAGGAGGAGATACGCAGTATTTT
few	.	TRBJ1-1	TRBV5-4	15	CASSSVDSPNTEAFF	TGTGCCAGCAGCTCGGTGGACAGCCCAAACACTGAAGCTTTCTTT
many	.	TRBJ1-6	TRBV12-5	16	CASGPHDRLHNSPLHF	TGTGCTAGTGGTCCTCACGACCGGCTCCATAATTCACCCCTCCACTTT
.	.	TRBJ2-7	TRBV2	13	CASSEIVGDEQYF	TGTGCCAGCAGTGAAATTGTGGGGGACGAGCAGTACTTC
few	.	TRBJ2-1	TRBV15	12	CATATGYNEQFF	TGTGCCACCGCGACAGGTTACAATGAGCAGTTCTTC
many	TRBD1	TRBJ2-5	TRBV18	15	CASSRDRTDQETQYF	TGTGCCAGCTCACGGGACAGGACTGACCAAGAGACCCAGTACTTC
.	TRBD1	TRBJ2-1	TRBV28	15	CASSRADRVKGEQFF	TGTGCCAGCAGTAGAGCTGACAGGGTAAAGGGTGAGCAGTTCTTC
few	.	TRBJ1-1	TRBV28	12	CASTSGRLEAFF	TGTGCCAGCACCTCAGGGCGGCTTGAAGCTTTCTTT
.	.	TRBJ2-1	TRBV5-1	14	CASSQDLRGDEQFF	TGCGCCAGCAGCCAAGACCTCAGGGGCGATGAGCAGTTCTTC
few	.	TRBJ2-5	TRBV14	13	CASSQQGRETQYF	TGTGCCAGCAGCCAACAGGGACGAGAGACCCAGTACTTC
many	.	TRBJ1-5	TRBV7-8	18	CASSGRHGEVLIGQPQHF	TGTGCCAGCAGCGGCCGACACGGGGAGGTTCTTATAGGTCAGCCCCAGCATTTT
.	.	TRBJ1-3	TRBV5-1	13	CASGRTSGNTIYF	TGCGCCAGCGGACGTACCTCTGGAAACACCATATATTTT
few	.	TRBJ2-2	TRBV12-3/TRBV12-4	15	CASSLIGGPTGELFF	TGTGCCAGCAGTTTAATTGGAGGACCCACCGGGGAGCTGTTTTTT
many	.	TRBJ1-1	TRBV19	14	CASSIGKMNTEAFF	TGTGCCAGTAGTATTGGGAAGATGAACACTGAAGCTTTCTTT
few	.	TRBJ2-2	TRBV20-1	13	CSARRIHTGELFF	TGCAGTGCTAGAAGGATCCACACCGGGGAGCTGTTTTTT
many	.	TRBJ1-2	TRBV12-3/TRBV12-4	14	CASSLSTVPYGYTF	TGTGCCAGCAGTTTAAGTACAGTCCCCTATGGCTACACCTTC
.	.	TRBJ2-6	TRBV11-1	18	CASSLDVGGYPGANVLTF	TGTGCCAGCAGCTTAGACGTCGGTGGGTACCCTGGGGCCAACGTCCTGACTTTC